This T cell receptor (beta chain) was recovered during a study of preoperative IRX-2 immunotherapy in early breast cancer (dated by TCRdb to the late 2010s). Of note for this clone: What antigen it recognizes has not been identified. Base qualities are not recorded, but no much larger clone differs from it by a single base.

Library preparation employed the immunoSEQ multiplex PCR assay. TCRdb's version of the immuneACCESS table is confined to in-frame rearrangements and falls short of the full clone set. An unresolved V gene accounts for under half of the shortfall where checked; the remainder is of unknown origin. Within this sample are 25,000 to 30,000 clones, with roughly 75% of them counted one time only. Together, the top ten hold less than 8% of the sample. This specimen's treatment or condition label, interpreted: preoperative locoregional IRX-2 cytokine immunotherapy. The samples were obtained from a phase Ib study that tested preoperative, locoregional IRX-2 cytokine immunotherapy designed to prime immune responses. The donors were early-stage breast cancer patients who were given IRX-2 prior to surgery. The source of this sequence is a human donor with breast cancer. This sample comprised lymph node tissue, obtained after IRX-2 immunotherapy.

For the CDR3, the sequence is CSVGRESGTEAFF. The DNA sequence is TGCAGCGTTGGGAGGGAATCGGGCACTGAAGCTTTCTTT. Rearrangement joined TRBV29-1 to TRBJ1-1; confidence is insufficient to name the D gene. Including cysteine and phenylalanine, the CDR3 has 13 amino acids. Just the 39-base CDR3 DNA is kept, in frame starting at base 1. V is shortened by 4 bases, J by 4 bases, and the region joining them spans 13 bases. CDR1 and CDR2 were assigned from the germline V gene as SQVTM and ANQGSEA.